This T cell receptor (beta chain) was sequenced for a study of identical twins (dated by TCRdb to the mid-2010s). Context from the whole study: To test whether fetal clonotypes persist, the study used deep sequencing on TCR alpha and beta repertoires from monozygotic twins, unrelated adults of various ages, and cord blood. Replicate twin experiments were performed at different times using different library preparation protocols to rule out contamination. On the study overall, not on this receptor specifically: Recombination models systematically underestimated out-of-frame TCR alpha sharing in monozygotic twins but agreed with sharing between unrelated individuals. Invariant T cells such as MAIT and iNKT could partly confound zero-insertion analyses, although diverse VJ usage argued against such confounding for most clonotypes. Abundant cord blood beta clonotypes had fewer insertions, young adult naive repertoires showed a similar but weaker trend, and memory repertoires showed no such trend. In beta out-of-frame sequences, excess twin sharing was weaker, because having fewer shared sequences lowered the signal-to-noise ratio. Because the same donors could not be followed over many years, conclusions were based on cross-sectional statistical analysis. Out-of-frame TCR alpha sequences shared between twins showed an excess of low generation-probability sequences compared with coincidental sharing between unrelated individuals.

Only healthy Caucasian donors were included. The twin cohort comprised three pairs of female monozygotic twins, all aged about 18 to 30 years. Positive isolation kits from Invitrogen were used to isolate the CD4+ and CD8+ T cell populations. Remarks on this clonotype: Its specific antigen is unknown. One base away there is no much larger clone; base qualities are not given.

The method was 5' RACE. Sequencing was carried out with an Illumina HiSeq 2000. A universal primer binding site was added through template switching, and the final cDNA carried a unique molecular identifier so that TCR cDNA molecules could be counted accurately. Specific primers in the conserved constant-segment region were used to synthesize first-strand cDNA for the TCR alpha and beta chains. To control for contamination, every cDNA library carried two barcodes: a SMART-Mk sample barcode plus Illumina barcodes. TruSeq adapter sequences along with Illumina sample barcodes were introduced in two successive PCR steps. The Illumina HiSeq platform was used with custom primers to sequence TCR alpha and beta cDNA libraries. The original methods were these. MiGEC processed the raw reads to extract unique molecular identifiers, while MiXCR was used to determine the CDR3 positions. For each individual, recombination models were inferred using an EM algorithm with the repgenHMM and IGoR tools. Shared clonotype analysis was performed with the tcR package in R, normalizing sharing by the product of cloneset sizes. To study raw recombination free of thymic and clonal selection effects, out-of-frame nonproductive sequences were analyzed. The raw public data were reprocessed by TCRdb itself: fastp quality trimming at Q25, MiXCR clonotype calling, in-frame beta chains only. Entries are consolidated by CDR3 protein sequence, retaining the most common genes and DNA. The V and J calls and clone size come from TCRdb's table, not from the authors' own analysis. Across this sample there are 500,000 to 600,000 distinct CDR3 sequences, with under 25% seen only once. Of the sample, roughly 0.91% falls within the top ten clones.

V lost 0 bases and J lost 8 bases; the stretch between them is 17 bases long. CDR1 SGHRS and CDR2 YFSETQ were looked up in the germline V gene. There are 16 amino acids in the CDR3, from cysteine to phenylalanine inclusive. CDR3 DNA only is kept here, 48 bases in frame from base 1. These sequences were also reported in another study, on T cells expressing NK-cell markers. Looking at the second paper: Three sorted T-cell subsets (CD3+CD56+NKG2C+, CD3+CD56+NKG2C- and CD3+CD56-NKG2C+) from fewer than 10 donors had their TCR beta-chain repertoires profiled. Seven of the eight sequenced donors were HCMV-seropositive and one was HCMV-seronegative. In several experiments an anti-gammadeltaTCR antibody was added to restrict sorting to alphabetaTCR-expressing T cells. For six donors, the dominant CD3+CD56+NKG2C+ clonotypes were among the top 10 CD8+ clonotypes and accounted for roughly 1.0-7.5% of CD8+ T cells. Those dominant clonotypes were again the most abundant among CD3+CD56-NKG2C+ cells in a few donors, at 28.3-60.1%. Whether the expanded NKG2C-expressing T cell clones were specific for HCMV antigens remained unclear. Randomly selected healthy volunteers, three men and five women, were used as the eight sequenced donors. To determine HCMV serostatus, a commercial ELISA kit was used to detect HCMV-specific IgG in serum. MIGEC was used to demultiplex reads and group the reads by UMI, and MiTCR was used to assemble and quantify clonotypes. To exclude erroneous sequences, any TCR cDNA sequence not supported by at least two reads was discarded. Downstream repertoire analysis used the tcR package, and clonotypes were matched across fractions by CDR3 nucleotide sequence plus V segment. VDJmatch was used to annotate antigen specificity against VDJdb, with one amino acid substitution in CDR3 permitted.

The rearranged chain carries TRBV5-1 and TRBJ1-4, with no confident D gene call. The sample consisted of CD4+ T cells sorted from blood. This clonotype originated in a woman aged 18-35 years in good health. Here is the DNA: TGCGCCAGCAGCTTGGGGACGGAGGTTCTGAGAGAAAAACTGTTTTTT. It translates to CASSLGTEVLREKLFF.